The rows below give T cell receptor beta chains drawn from one sample of a study of blood T cell repertoires in COVID-19. Method: immunoSEQ multiplex PCR; TCRdb's copy keeps in-frame clones and lacks some. The table lists more than 150,000 clones, about nine tenths of them singletons, with around 2.4% in the top ten. Sequencing was carried out using PBMCs or T cells enriched from blood (not recorded which). Every receptor here comes from a woman aged 25 to 39 who had recovered from COVID-19. The CDR3 runs from the conserved cysteine through the conserved F or W. Each record gives: J gene, clone size, D gene, CDR3 length, V gene, CDR3 protein, CDR3 DNA. The D gene is left open where the match is weak. The size field is filled for only some rows; it gives once, few, many or a size class.

TRBJ2-5,-,-,13,TRBV6-5,CASSPPPGETQYF,TGTGCCAGCAGTCCTCCCCCGGGAGAGACCCAGTACTTC
TRBJ2-7,once,-,11,TRBV5-4,CASSLYHEQYF,TGTGCCAGCAGCTTGTATCACGAGCAGTACTTC
TRBJ2-1,-,TRBD1,15,TRBV5-1,CASSSQTGGYNEQFF,TGCGCCAGCAGCTCCCAGACAGGGGGCTACAATGAGCAGTTCTTC
TRBJ2-5,-,-,15,TRBV6-1,CASSEEWGQTETQYF,TGTGCCAGCAGTGAAGAGTGGGGCCAGACAGAGACCCAGTACTTC
TRBJ2-2,-,-,15,TRBV5-1,CASSSLAVNTGELFF,TGCGCCAGCAGCTCCCTGGCGGTAAACACCGGGGAGCTGTTTTTT
TRBJ1-6,-,-,14,TRBV5-4,CASSLFTYNSPLHF,TGTGCCAGCAGCTTATTTACCTATAATTCACCCCTCCACTTT
TRBJ1-2,-,-,13,TRBV7-2,CASSHTENYGYTF,TGTGCCAGCAGCCACACAGAGAACTATGGCTACACCTTC
TRBJ1-1,few,TRBD1,16,TRBV6-1,CASSETGVGYNTEAFF,TGTGCCAGCAGTGAGACAGGGGTGGGATATAACACTGAAGCTTTCTTT
TRBJ1-1,-,-,13,TRBV12-5,CASGLDGRGEAFF,TGTGCTAGTGGTTTGGATGGGAGGGGTGAAGCTTTCTTT
TRBJ2-1,-,TRBD2,15,TRBV3-1/TRBV3-2,CASSPSRGGGHEQFF,TGTGCCAGCAGCCCCTCTCGCGGGGGGGGCCATGAGCAGTTCTTC
TRBJ1-5,few,-,14,TRBV5-5,CASSEAGGGQPQHF,TGTGCCAGCAGCGAGGCGGGGGGTGGTCAGCCCCAGCATTTT
TRBJ2-7,-,TRBD2,15,TRBV19,CASSKGLAGAYEQYF,TGTGCCAGTAGTAAAGGACTAGCGGGGGCCTACGAGCAGTACTTC
TRBJ2-1,-,-,14,TRBV7-2,CASSLGRGPNEQFF,TGTGCCAGCAGCTTAGGGAGGGGCCCCAATGAGCAGTTCTTC
TRBJ2-7,once,TRBD1,14,TRBV4-2,CASSQPGQGPEQYF,TGTGCCAGCAGCCAGCCGGGACAGGGTCCCGAGCAGTACTTC
TRBJ1-2,-,-,12,TRBV30,CAWSPDRLGNTF,TGTGCCTGGAGTCCCGACAGGTTAGGAAACACCTTC
TRBJ2-1,-,TRBD1,17,TRBV13,CASSLKVGQGANNEQFF,TGTGCCAGCAGCTTAAAGGTCGGACAGGGGGCGAACAATGAGCAGTTCTTC
TRBJ1-4,-,-,13,TRBV6-5,CASSEVDSEKLFF,TGTGCCAGCAGCGAGGTTGATTCTGAAAAACTGTTTTTT
TRBJ1-5,many,-,14,TRBV28,CASSRSVSNQPQHF,TGTGCCAGCAGTCGGTCGGTTAGCAATCAGCCCCAGCATTTT
TRBJ2-7,-,TRBD2,18,TRBV7-9,CASSLGATSGISSYEQYF,TGTGCCAGCAGCTTAGGAGCGACTAGCGGGATCAGCTCCTACGAGCAGTACTTC
TRBJ2-4,-,TRBD2,14,TRBV19,CASSIMTSPDIQYF,TGTGCCAGTAGTATTATGACTAGCCCGGACATTCAGTACTTC
TRBJ2-5,-,-,14,TRBV7-9,CASSLGGVQETQYF,TGTGCCAGCAGCTTAGGGGGGGTACAAGAGACCCAGTACTTC
TRBJ1-2,-,-,9,TRBV7-3,CAAGDGYTF,TGTGCCGCCGGGGATGGCTACACCTTC
TRBJ2-7,-,-,14,TRBV19,CASRVRGSTYEQYF,TGTGCCAGTAGGGTAAGGGGTAGCACCTACGAGCAGTACTTC
TRBJ1-1,-,-,14,TRBV7-2,CASSFTGMGTEAFF,TGTGCCAGCAGCTTTACGGGGATGGGCACTGAAGCTTTCTTT
TRBJ1-2,-,TRBD1,13,TRBV6-2/TRBV6-3,CASSMGQYYGYTF,TGTGCCAGCAGTATGGGACAGTACTATGGCTACACCTTC
TRBJ1-2,-,-,15,TRBV6-4,CASSDYPGLNYGYTF,TGTGCCAGCAGTGACTACCCAGGGCTGAACTATGGCTACACCTTC
TRBJ1-2,few,TRBD1,15,TRBV18,CASSPPGQGADGYTF,TGTGCCAGCTCACCACCGGGACAGGGGGCCGATGGCTACACCTTC
TRBJ1-4,-,TRBD1,16,TRBV3-1/TRBV3-2,CASSWGDRGSNEKLFF,TGTGCCAGCAGCTGGGGGGACAGGGGGAGTAATGAAAAACTGTTTTTT
TRBJ1-3,-,-,18,TRBV14,CASSPGLSSSAVGNTIYF,TGTGCCAGCAGCCCGGGACTTTCTTCGTCGGCCGTCGGAAACACCATATATTTT
TRBJ2-7,-,TRBD2,18,TRBV20-1,CSASRLGLAGAMDYEQYF,TGCAGTGCTAGTCGATTGGGACTAGCGGGAGCAATGGACTACGAGCAGTACTTC
TRBJ1-5,-,-,12,TRBV7-9,CASSLHGQPQHF,TGTGCCAGCAGCTTACACGGTCAGCCCCAGCATTTT
TRBJ2-1,-,-,17,TRBV7-9,CASSGLVDRSSYNEQFF,TGTGCCAGCAGCGGCCTTGTTGACAGGAGCTCCTACAATGAGCAGTTCTTC
TRBJ2-1,-,TRBD1,18,TRBV24-1,CATSDRPGTGYGYNEQFF,TGTGCCACCAGTGATCGTCCCGGGACAGGGTACGGTTACAATGAGCAGTTCTTC
TRBJ2-2,-,-,15,TRBV15,CATSRDLGLTGELFF,TGTGCCACCAGCAGAGATCTTGGGCTCACCGGGGAGCTGTTTTTT
TRBJ1-4,-,-,14,TRBV19,CASSLHGTNEKLFF,TGTGCCAGTAGTCTGCACGGAACTAATGAAAAACTGTTTTTT
TRBJ2-2,-,-,14,TRBV5-1,CASSLDGRTGELFF,TGCGCCAGCAGCTTGGACGGGAGAACCGGGGAGCTGTTTTTT
TRBJ2-4,-,-,16,TRBV10-3,CAISRGGTDGKNIQYF,TGTGCCATCTCTCGAGGCGGCACGGATGGCAAAAACATTCAGTACTTC
TRBJ2-1,-,-,15,TRBV24-1,CATSDLPPQYNEQFF,TGTGCCACCAGTGACCTTCCCCCACAATACAATGAGCAGTTCTTC
TRBJ1-2,-,-,14,TRBV11-2,CASSSDMGGYGYTF,TGTGCCAGCAGCTCGGACATGGGTGGCTATGGCTACACCTTC
TRBJ1-1,-,TRBD1,15,TRBV6-4,CASSPEYGTGTEAFF,TGTGCCAGCAGCCCAGAATACGGGACAGGAACTGAAGCTTTCTTT
TRBJ2-3,-,-,15,TRBV19,CASSITPSVTDTQYF,TGTGCCAGTAGTATAACTCCCTCCGTCACAGATACGCAGTATTTT
TRBJ2-4,-,-,16,TRBV19,CASSIGGGQTRNIQYF,TGTGCCAGTAGTATAGGAGGGGGACAAACCAGAAACATTCAGTACTTC
TRBJ2-2,-,-,18,TRBV5-5,CASSLAPRDPWNTGELFF,TGTGCCAGCAGCTTGGCCCCCCGGGATCCTTGGAACACCGGGGAGCTGTTTTTT
TRBJ2-1,-,TRBD2,17,TRBV4-3,CASSQDLEREGYNEQFF,TGCGCCAGCAGCCAAGATTTGGAGCGGGAGGGTTACAATGAGCAGTTCTTC
TRBJ2-1,-,-,15,TRBV7-2,CASSRDSISYNEQFF,TGTGCCAGCAGCCGGGACTCCATCTCCTACAATGAGCAGTTCTTC
TRBJ1-6,-,-,14,TRBV2,CASKEQEGFSPLHF,TGTGCCAGCAAAGAGCAGGAGGGGTTTTCACCCCTCCACTTT
TRBJ1-5,-,-,14,TRBV6-5,CASSYTAGIQPQHF,TGTGCCAGCAGTTACACGGCAGGGATTCAGCCCCAGCATTTT
TRBJ1-2,-,-,12,TRBV10-3,CAISEGGGGYTF,TGTGCCATCAGTGAGGGCGGTGGGGGCTACACCTTC
TRBJ2-2,-,TRBD2,16,TRBV19,CASSALAGVDTGELFF,TGTGCCAGTAGTGCCCTGGCGGGGGTGGACACCGGGGAGCTGTTTTTT
TRBJ1-1,-,-,15,TRBV3-1/TRBV3-2,CASSHLQEMNTEAFF,TGTGCCAGCAGCCATCTACAGGAAATGAACACTGAAGCTTTCTTT
TRBJ2-5,-,TRBD1,13,TRBV30,CAWSVDRVRTQYF,TGTGCCTGGAGTGTAGACAGGGTGAGGACCCAGTACTTC